Below, 22 T cell receptor beta chains from the same sample are listed, as sequenced in a study of graft-versus-host responses after intestinal transplantation. TCRdb's table, derived via immunoSEQ multiplex PCR, lists solely in-frame clones and lacks some. The sample yields about 93,000 clones, just under 95% seen once. Antigens for these TCRs are unknown. This material consisted of unstimulated CD8+ T cells sorted from spleen or lymph node cells, taken before intestinal transplant. The receptor set was obtained from a human donor who received an intestinal transplant.

The V call is TRBV7-2, the J call TRBJ1-2, with 10 bases identical to TRBD1. Losses at the gene ends were 5 bases for V and 6 bases for J; bases not matched to a gene: 6. Germline lookup yields CDR1 SGHTA and CDR2 FQGNSA. The CDR3 extends over 14 amino acids. CDR3 bases: TGTGCCAGCAGCCCGGGACAGGGGCTCCATGGCTACACCTTC. Translation: CASSPGQGLHGYTF.

The chain uses TRBV18 and TRBJ2-1, with 9 bases that match TRBD2. V gave up 6 bases and J gave up 8 bases; unmatched junction bases: 5. The CDR3 consists of 13 residues. Germline V gene sequence: CDR1 KGHSH, CDR2 LQKENI. The CDR3 coding sequence is TGTGCCAGCTCGGCGGGAGGGCCCGATGAGCAGTTCTTC. This codes for CASSAGGPDEQFF.

The chain is built from TRBV28 and TRBJ2-3, with 8 bases fitting TRBD2. Trimming removed 7 bases from V and 7 bases from J; junction bases left unmatched: 13. Germline loops: CDR1 MDHEN, CDR2 SYDVKM. This CDR3 is built from 15 residues. This chain's CDR3 is CASINEAGGTNTQYF. CDR3 sequence (DNA): TGTGCCAGCATTAACGAGGCGGGAGGAACGAATACGCAGTATTTT.

The J gene is TRBJ2-7, the V gene TRBV19; no firm D call. V lost 5 bases and J lost 6, with 14 bases in between. The CDR3 totals 13 residues. Germline values: CDR1 LNHDA, CDR2 SQIVND (reference sequence). This chain's CDR3 is CASSEFLGFEQYF. The CDR3 nucleotides read TGTGCCAGTAGTGAGTTCCTCGGTTTCGAGCAGTACTTC.

This clone occurred a few times. The chain employs TRBV28 and TRBJ2-7, with TRBD1 matching over 7 bases. The CDR3 consists of 13 residues. The germline V gene has CDR1 MDHEN and CDR2 SYDVKM. With 6 bases clipped from V and 0 bases from J, the junction kept 2 bases outside the gene matches. For the CDR3, the DNA is TGTGCCAGCAGGGACAGGAGCTCCTACGAGCAGTACTTC. It codes for CASRDRSSYEQYF.

V is TRBV7-9 and J is TRBJ2-1; 9 positions match TRBD1. The germline CDR1 and CDR2 sequences are SEHNR and FQNEAQ (reference sequence). The CDR3 covers 13 residues. V lost 11 bases to trimming and J lost 9 bases; unmatched junction nucleotides: 11. DNA of the CDR3: TGTGCCGGGGGGGACAGGGTAGGTCGTGAGCAGTTCTTC. This codes for CAGGDRVGREQFF.

V is TRBV6-5 and J is TRBJ2-2; D possibly corresponds to TRBD2 (6 bases). The germline CDR1 and CDR2 sequences are MNHEY and SVGAGI. Trimming removed 7 bases from V and 2 bases from J, with 11 bases in between. The CDR3 is 14 residues long. DNA of the CDR3: TGTGCCAGCACCGACGGGGGTAACACCGGGGAGCTGTTTTTT. It specifies CASTDGGNTGELFF.

The chain links TRBV5-1 to TRBJ2-1; 11 bases match TRBD2. The CDR3 has 15 amino acids. Germline CDR1 and CDR2: SGHRS and YFSETQ. V gave up 4 bases and J gave up 4 bases; unmatched junction bases: 4. The CDR3 loop is CASSRVAGGYNEQFF. As DNA, the CDR3 is TGCGCCAGCAGCCGAGTAGCGGGAGGGTACAATGAGCAGTTCTTC. Filled out from reference TRBV5-1 and TRBJ2-1, the complete variable domain reads KAGVTQTPRYLIKTRGQQVTLSCSPISGHRSVSWYQQTPGQGLQFLFEYFSETQRNKGNFPGRFSGRQFSNSRSEMNVSTLELGDSALYLCASSRVAGGYNEQFFGPGTRLTVL.

This clone appeared once. V gene TRBV6-5 combines with J gene TRBJ2-2; D is perhaps TRBD1 (5 bases). Germline assignment: CDR1 MNHEY and CDR2 SVGAGI. Trimming left V 5 bases short and J 6 bases short, with 10 bases between. CDR3 size: 13 residues. The CDR3 spells CASSTRVSGELFF. CDR3 DNA sequence: TGTGCCAGCAGTACCAGGGTTTCCGGGGAGCTGTTTTTT.

The chain has TRBV4-2 and TRBJ1-4; D possibly corresponds to TRBD1 (6 bases). Looked up from germline, CDR1 is LGHNA and CDR2 is YNFKEQ. The V gene lost 3 bases and the J gene lost 7 bases, with 15 bases spanning the gap. There are 15 residues in the CDR3. The CDR3 nucleotides are TGTGCCAGCAGCCAGGGGGCCCTAGGGGGTGAAAAACTGTTTTTT. This gives the protein CASSQGALGGEKLFF.

This chain connects TRBV13 to TRBJ1-6; D not certain. V lost 0 bases to trimming and J lost 7 bases, with 10 bases between them. Germline V gene data show CDR1 as PRHDT and CDR2 as FYEKMQ (reference sequence). This CDR3 region has 15 residues. CDR3 loop: CASSLGQRSNSPLHF. For the CDR3, the DNA is TGTGCCAGCAGCTTAGGACAACGGAGCAATTCACCCCTCCACTTT.

J is TRBJ1-1 and V is TRBV30; 8 nucleotides align to TRBD1. From germline, CDR1 is GTSNPN and CDR2 SVGIG (reference sequence). The junction had 5 bases not matched to a gene; V was cut back by 3 bases and J by 5 bases. This CDR3 has 13 amino acids. The CDR3 bases are TGTGCCTGGAGAACGACAGGGGAAACTGAAGCTTTCTTT. This translates into CAWRTTGETEAFF. The full variable domain, rest sourced from reference TRBV30 and TRBJ1-1, is SQTIHQWPATLVQPVGSPLSLECTVEGTSNPNLYWYRQAAGRGLQLLFYSVGIGQISSEVPQNLSASRPQDRQFILSSKKLLLSDSGFYLCAWRTTGETEAFFGQGTRLTVV.

The chain links TRBV7-3 to TRBJ1-2; 9 bases agree with TRBD1. In germline, CDR1 is SGHTA, CDR2 FQGTGA. This CDR3 is built from 17 residues. V shed 5 bases, J shed 0 bases, and the junction held 10 bases outside the gene matches. The CDR3 loop reads CASSQRTGDLSNYGYTF. CDR3 in DNA: TGTGCCAGCAGCCAAAGGACAGGGGACTTATCTAACTATGGCTACACCTTC.

The chain has TRBV2 and TRBJ2-1, with 10 bases identical to TRBD2. Per the germline V gene, CDR1 is SNHLY and CDR2 is FYNNEI. After removal of 8 bases from V and 3 bases from J, the junction contained 7 bases not matched to a gene. The CDR3 runs 15 residues. The CDR3 DNA sequence: TGTGCCAGCCGATCACTAGCGGGATTCTACAATGAGCAGTTCTTC. As protein: CASRSLAGFYNEQFF.

This clone was seen only once. The chain has TRBV7-2 and TRBJ2-7; the match to TRBD1 covers 8 bases. Germline V CDR1 and CDR2: SGHTA, FQGNSA. The CDR3 sequence is 15 residues long. Unmatched junction bases numbered 4, after V lost 1 base and J lost 2 bases. In DNA, the CDR3 is TGTGCCAGCAGCTTAGGGGGACAGGACCCCTACGAGCAGTACTTC. Protein: CASSLGGQDPYEQYF. Full variable domain (outside the CDR3, taken from reference TRBV7-2 and TRBJ2-7): GAGVSQSPSNKVTEKGKDVELRCDPISGHTALYWYRQSLGQGLEFLIYFQGNSAPDKSGLPSDRFSAERTGGSVSTLTIQRTQQEDSAVYLCASSLGGQDPYEQYFGPGTRLTVT.

V and J are TRBV7-7 and TRBJ2-1; D uncertain. This CDR3 region has 17 residues. The germline CDR1 and CDR2 sequences are SSHAT and FNYEAQ (reference sequence). The ends were cut back, 5 bases at V and 0 bases at J, with 17 bases in the middle. The CDR3 loop reads CASSLRPAPGSYNEQFF. The CDR3 coding sequence is TGTGCCAGCAGCCTAAGGCCGGCCCCGGGCTCCTACAATGAGCAGTTCTTC.

In this sample, this clone turned up a few times. The chain joins TRBV13 to TRBJ1-2; TRBD1 matches at 7 bases. CDR3 length: 14 amino acids. The V gene's germline CDR1 is PRHDT and CDR2 FYEKMQ (reference sequence). Trimming cost V 4 bases and J 4 bases; bases outside gene matches: 6. The CDR3 DNA follows: TGTGCCAGCAGCTATAATCGACAGGGCTATGGCTACACCTTC. It specifies CASSYNRQGYGYTF.

The chain joins TRBV7-8 to TRBJ1-4; D is possibly TRBD1 (6 bases). The CDR3 runs to 15 residues. Deletions cut 5 bases from V and 4 bases from J, with 14 bases between. Germline V CDR1 and CDR2: SGHVS, FQNEAQ. Here the CDR3 reads CASSNGDTHNEKLFF. The CDR3 DNA follows: TGTGCCAGCAGCAACGGGGACACTCATAATGAAAAACTGTTTTTT. The full variable domain, in which reference TRBV7-8 and TRBJ1-4 provide the parts outside the CDR3, is GAGVSQSPRYKVAKRGQDVALRCDPISGHVSLFWYQQALGQGPEFLTYFQNEAQLDKSGLPSDRFFAERPEGSVSTLKIQRTQQEDSAVYLCASSNGDTHNEKLFFGSGTQLSVL.

The chain carries TRBV11-3 and TRBJ2-7, with no clear D. The CDR3 totals 14 residues. CDR1 SGHNT and CDR2 YENEEA come from the germline V gene. V was pared by 5 bases and J by 5 bases, with 16 bases between. CDR3 DNA sequence: TGTGCCAGCAGCCCCTACGGGTTTCGAAACGAGCAGTACTTC. It translates to CASSPYGFRNEQYF. Variable domain in full (rest from reference TRBV11-3 and TRBJ2-7): EAGVVQSPRYKIIEKKQPVAFWCNPISGHNTLYWYLQNLGQGPELLIRYENEEAVDDSQLPKDRFSAERLKGVDSTLKIQPAELGDSAVYLCASSPYGFRNEQYFGPGTRLTVT.

J is TRBJ2-5 and V is TRBV7-2; perhaps TRBD1 as D (5 bases). V was trimmed by 7 bases and J by 7 bases, leaving 16 bases between them. Germline CDR1 reads SGHTA; CDR2 reads FQGNSA. This CDR3 spans 13 amino acids. In DNA form, the CDR3 reads TGTGCCAGCACGTATCTAGGGGATGGGACCCAGTACTTC. Translation gives CASTYLGDGTQYF.

This rearrangement joins TRBV2 to TRBJ2-3; 11 positions match TRBD1. This CDR3 spans 18 amino acids. Germline CDR1 is SNHLY and CDR2 is FYNNEI. Trimming cost V 2 bases and J 2 bases; bases outside gene matches: 9. CDR3 amino acids: CASSELEGQGAFTDTQYF. The CDR3 nucleotides read TGTGCCAGCAGTGAACTGGAAGGACAGGGGGCCTTCACAGATACGCAGTATTTT.

In DNA form, the CDR3 reads TGTGCCAGCAGTCCTCGTTATACTAATGAAAAACTGTTTTTT. Translated: CASSPRYTNEKLFF. The chain is built from TRBV13 and TRBJ1-4; D is undetermined. Germline-derived CDR1 and CDR2 are PRHDT and FYEKMQ (reference sequence). This CDR3 has 14 residues. V gave up 6 bases and J gave up 2 bases, with 10 bases separating them.